This T cell receptor beta chain was found in a study of T cells in women clearing cervical HPV infection. On the study more broadly: With HLA typing for only a few women, HLA confounding remains possible.

General study results and limits: CIN3+ cases had significantly higher TCR richness than controls; evenness did not differ. TRBV6-7 relative abundance averaged about 0.11% in cases and under 0.2% in controls.

The CDR3 consists of 14 residues. CDR1 and CDR2 from the germline V gene are PRHDT and FYEKMQ (reference sequence). The V and J ends lost 2 bases and 5 bases, in that order; junction bases with no gene match: 4. Produced via immunoSEQ multiplex PCR; TCRdb's table is partial and in-frame only. In total, the table holds roughly 22,000 clones. Worth noting for this clone: As yet, its antigen is unknown. The read ends 3 residues shy of where the CDR3 ends; the end is completed using the germline J gene.

MY09/MY11 PCR detected cervical HPV DNA; dot-blot assigned genotypes. The clonotype was recovered from a woman between 18 and 69 years old with a cervical HPV16 infection that either progressed to CIN3+ or cleared (not recorded which). Sequencing used blood buffy coat. This chain connects TRBV13 to TRBJ2-3; TRBD2 matches 7 bases. The chain's CDR3 is CASSLKAGRDTQYF. The sequenced CDR3 bases are TGTGCCAGCAGCTTAAAAGCGGGAAGAGATACG.